Listed below are T cell receptor beta chains from one sample, sequenced in a study of blood T cell repertoires in COVID-19. The data were produced by immunoSEQ multiplex PCR, yet TCRdb's version contains in-frame clones alone and is incomplete. Of about 220,000 clones listed, approximately 80% are singletons. Sequencing was performed on peripheral blood. Source of these receptors: a man over 45 with active or convalescent COVID-19. CDR3s include the opening cysteine and the closing phenylalanine or tryptophan. The order of the fields is J gene, V gene, CDR3 protein.

TRBJ2-7	TRBV12-3/TRBV12-4	CAISSGSSYEQYF
TRBJ2-7	TRBV7-9	CASSPMGGTMDEQYF
TRBJ1-5	TRBV6-5	CASSRTGYNQPQHF
TRBJ2-3	TRBV28	CASSWTSGRPDTQYF
TRBJ2-2	TRBV4-3	CASSSTGHYTGELFF
TRBJ2-4	TRBV28	CASSLVKNIQYF
TRBJ1-2	TRBV2	CASTRRDRGYGYTF
TRBJ2-1	TRBV18	CASSPPGLATEQFF
TRBJ2-3	TRBV5-1	CASNPYAGTITDTQYF
TRBJ1-1	TRBV12-2	CASRPVGEAEAFF
TRBJ1-6	TRBV28	CASRSSYSGSPLHF
TRBJ2-1	TRBV4-2	CASSQDGLGTYNEQFF
TRBJ2-3	TRBV6-4	CASSLTSGVDTQYF
TRBJ1-1	TRBV3-1/TRBV3-2	CASSQMRTRTEAFF
TRBJ2-5	TRBV29-1	CSVVNSPEDRGQFGETQYF
TRBJ1-4	TRBV15	CATSTRQGSEKLFF
TRBJ2-1	TRBV28	CASSGLEGSSYNEQFF
TRBJ2-7	TRBV28	CASKGTSGRYSYEQYF
TRBJ2-1	TRBV5-1	CASSSSQGTSYNEQFF
TRBJ2-7	TRBV27	CASSLARGAYEQYF
TRBJ2-1	TRBV4-3	CASSQDRTSGGARNEQFF
TRBJ1-4	TRBV2	CASSVFRDRGEKLFF
TRBJ1-1	TRBV27	CASKRGQMNTEAFF
TRBJ2-1	TRBV5-1	CASSFTGVYHNEQFF
TRBJ1-1	TRBV19	CASSIGRVNTEAFF
TRBJ2-5	TRBV7-2	CASSMYRASQETQYF
TRBJ1-2	TRBV6-7	CASSPLRGGAYGYTF
TRBJ1-2	TRBV28	CASSLSRSGYGYTF
TRBJ1-2	TRBV12-3/TRBV12-4	CASRGTGSLTF
TRBJ2-1	TRBV3-1/TRBV3-2	CASSQAGLAGGPFNEQFF
TRBJ2-7	TRBV19	CASSSRQGYADEQYF
TRBJ2-1	TRBV27	CASSLTDPHYNEQFF
TRBJ2-1	TRBV3-1/TRBV3-2	CASSQVMGLAGVNEQFF
TRBJ2-2	TRBV29-1	CSAAGGAVGELFF
TRBJ1-2	TRBV4-1	CASSQTGLGYTF
TRBJ2-1	TRBV19	CASRTGGPLNEQFF
TRBJ2-1	TRBV6-5	CASNPGTSNHEQFF
TRBJ1-2	TRBV10-3	CASVPGQGAIESGYTF
TRBJ1-5	TRBV15	CATSKNKGQGSNQPQHF
TRBJ1-4	TRBV7-8	CASRPRQLTNEKLFF
TRBJ2-5	TRBV10-3	CAISEQQGPETQYF
TRBJ1-4	TRBV29-1	CSVGYGNEKLFF
TRBJ2-5	TRBV19	CASRTSGRPQETQYF
TRBJ1-4	TRBV19	CASTFRGGINEKLFF
TRBJ1-1	TRBV5-1	CASNRDRGLNTEAFF
TRBJ2-1	TRBV6-5	CASSSQGLAGVEQFF
TRBJ1-1	TRBV24-1	CATRQGLNTEAFF
TRBJ1-2	TRBV4-1	CASSPLVTGKGYGYTF
TRBJ1-1	TRBV19	CASSINPGSNTEAFF